Following are 20 T cell receptor beta chains from one sample sequenced in a study of T-cell reconstitution after alpha-beta-depleted transplantation in children. Unique molecular identifiers were used in preparing the TCRbeta library. Via MiXCR, TCRdb re-called the PCR reads, giving one row per CDR3 protein. The sample has 300,000 to 400,000 distinct CDR3 sequences, approximately 23% seen once. The specimen was PBMCs, mostly from graft donor cells, collected 180 days after TCRalphabeta/CD19-depleted stem cell transplant. The receptors derive from a male patient younger than 18 who had a stem cell transplant for acute lymphoblastic leukemia, so the T cells may come from the graft donor.

The table lists this clonotype with many counts. The chain uses TRBV7-8 and TRBJ2-2, with no clear D. The germline CDR1 and CDR2 sequences are SGHVS and FQNEAQ. This CDR3 has 15 amino acids. Trimming stripped 2 bases from V and 4 bases from J, with 11 bases between. DNA of the CDR3: TGTGCCAGCAGCTTACAGGACCACCCCACCGGGGAGCTGTTTTTT. This translates into CASSLQDHPTGELFF.

V gene TRBV5-5 combines with J gene TRBJ1-2; a weak D match, TRBD1 (5 bases). Looked up from germline, CDR1 is SGHKS and CDR2 is YYEKEE (reference sequence). Trimming left V 0 bases short and J 6 bases short, with 15 bases between. The length of the CDR3 is 15 residues. The CDR3 reads CASSLVGRTSHGYTF. CDR3 DNA: TGTGCCAGCAGCTTGGTGGGACGAACAAGCCATGGCTACACCTTC.

In its sample, this clonotype was seen a few times. J is TRBJ2-2 and V is TRBV20-1; 7 bases agree with TRBD2. Germline CDR1 DFQATT, CDR2 SNEGSKA (reference sequence). After removal of 0 bases from V and 2 bases from J, the junction contained 6 bases not matched to a gene. This CDR3 region has 16 residues. The CDR3 region is CSARDGREPNTGELFF. In DNA, the CDR3 is TGCAGTGCTAGAGATGGGAGGGAGCCCAACACCGGGGAGCTGTTTTTT.

In its sample, this clonotype was seen a few times. The genes are TRBV6-5 and TRBJ2-1; D is undetermined. The V end lost 4 bases, the J end lost 5 bases, and 18 bases lay between the germline ends. CDR3 length: 16 amino acids. Germline V gene data show CDR1 as MNHEY and CDR2 as SVGAGI. The CDR3 spells CASSLQSSRIDNEQFF. CDR3 nucleotide sequence: TGTGCCAGCAGTTTACAGTCATCCCGAATCGACAATGAGCAGTTCTTC.

In this sample, this clonotype turned up a few times. The chain employs TRBV20-1 and TRBJ2-3, with TRBD1 matching 9 bases. J lost 2 bases, V lost 0 bases, and 3 bases had no gene match. Germline loops: CDR1 DFQATT, CDR2 SNEGSKA (reference sequence). This CDR3 contains 15 residues. This CDR3 reads CSARETGGSTDTQYF. CDR3 DNA: TGCAGTGCTAGAGAGACAGGGGGATCCACAGATACGCAGTATTTT.

The chain has TRBV5-1 and TRBJ2-2, with TRBD2 identical over 10 bases. This CDR3 is built from 19 residues. Germline V lookup: CDR1 SGHRS, CDR2 YFSETQ. J was trimmed by 0 bases and V by 1 base; bases with no gene match: 9. The CDR3 sequence: CASSLTGLAGEANTGELFF. CDR3 bases: TGCGCCAGCAGCTTGACAGGGCTAGCGGGAGAGGCGAACACCGGGGAGCTGTTTTTT.

This sequence joins TRBV11-2 and TRBJ2-2; 7 nucleotides match TRBD2. CDR1 and CDR2 (germline): SGHAT, FQNNGV. This CDR3 is 15 amino acids long. V was pared by 5 bases and J by 4 bases, with 7 bases of the junction left unmatched. In DNA, the CDR3 is TGTGCCAGCAGCCTAAGACTAGCCGCCACCGGGGAGCTGTTTTTT. Protein: CASSLRLAATGELFF.

This clonotype was observed a few times. CDR3 bases: TGTGCCAGCAGCCCCGGACTGATTAATAATGAAAAACTGTTTTTT. This translates into CASSPGLINNEKLFF. The chain has TRBV7-9 and TRBJ1-4; D not certain. The V end lost 5 bases, the J end lost 4 bases, and 14 bases lay between the germline ends. Germline V lookup: CDR1 SEHNR, CDR2 FQNEAQ (reference sequence). This CDR3 comprises 15 residues. Complete variable domain (other parts from reference TRBV7-9 and TRBJ1-4): DTGVSQNPRHKITKRGQNVTFRCDPISEHNRLYWYRQTLGQGPEFLTYFQNEAQLEKSRLLSDRFSAERPKGSFSTLEIQRTEQGDSAMYLCASSPGLINNEKLFFGSGTQLSVL.

The chain has TRBV24-1 and TRBJ2-1; 7 positions match TRBD2. The CDR3 spans 15 residues. J lost 2 bases, V lost 2 bases, and 2 bases had no gene match. Germline V gives CDR1 KGHDR, CDR2 SFDVKD. CDR3 in DNA: TGTGCCACCAGTGATTCTAGCGGCCCCTACAATGAGCAGTTCTTC. It translates to CATSDSSGPYNEQFF.

The V call is TRBV27, the J call TRBJ2-7, with 8 positions matching TRBD1. The V gene end was trimmed by 1 base and the J gene end by 2 bases; junction bases not matched to a gene: 4. The CDR3 consists of 15 residues. CDR1 is MNHEY, CDR2 SMNVEV, per germline (reference sequence). The CDR3 loop is CASSLWTGPAYEQYF. CDR3 DNA: TGTGCCAGCAGTTTATGGACAGGGCCAGCCTACGAGCAGTACTTC.

The chain combines TRBV5-1 with TRBJ2-3; D gene unclear. Germline CDR1 is SGHRS and CDR2 is YFSETQ. The CDR3 loop spans 15 amino acids. Trimming removed 2 bases from V and 1 base from J, with 11 bases in between. CDR3 loop: CASSFPGPRTDTQYF. The CDR3 nucleotides are TGCGCCAGCAGCTTTCCTGGGCCTCGCACAGATACGCAGTATTTT.

The gene calls are TRBV7-9 and TRBJ2-4; 7 bases align to TRBD2. The germline V gene encodes CDR1 SEHNR and CDR2 FQNEAQ (reference sequence). The CDR3 covers 16 residues. Trimming cost V 5 bases and J 0 bases; bases outside gene matches: 7. The CDR3 is CASSHGLVVAKNIQYF. As DNA, the CDR3 is TGTGCCAGCAGCCATGGACTAGTAGTAGCCAAAAACATTCAGTACTTC.

Comment on this clonotype: Its ends do not fully match the called genes, so a read error is possible. In DNA form, the CDR3 reads TGTGCCAGCAGCCGGACTGGCCCCCAAGGGACCCAGTACTTC. Its protein product is CASSRTGPQGTQYF. This sequence joins TRBV9 and TRBJ2-5; maybe TRBD2 (5 bases). This CDR3 has 14 residues. CDR1 is SGDLS, CDR2 YYNGEE, per germline.

This clonotype was found many times. Its ends do not fully match the called genes, so a read error is possible. The genes are TRBV5-1 and TRBJ2-1; 9 nucleotides agree with TRBD2. The germline V gene has CDR1 SGHRS and CDR2 YFSETQ. The length of the CDR3 is 15 residues. The CDR3 here is CASSLSGSSYNEQFF. The CDR3 DNA is TGTGCCAGCAGCCTTAGCGGGAGCTCCTACAATGAGCAGTTCTTC.

The chain is built from TRBV24-1 and TRBJ1-1, with D possibly matching TRBD1 (6 bases). V was pared by 7 bases and J by 4 bases, with 12 bases between. CDR1 and CDR2 (germline): KGHDR, SFDVKD. CDR3 length: 13 amino acids. The CDR3 protein is CATRYQGSTEAFF. CDR3 sequence (DNA): TGTGCCACCAGATACCAGGGGTCCACTGAAGCTTTCTTT.

The chain links TRBV3-1 to TRBJ2-2; D ambiguous. Trimming shortened V by 3 bases and J by 13 bases, and 12 bases separated the two germline ends. The CDR3 totals 12 residues. Germline V lookup: CDR1 LGHDT, CDR2 YNNKEL (reference sequence). As DNA, the CDR3 is TGTGCCAGCAGCCACGTTCCCTCCGCGCTGTTTTTT. Protein sequence: CASSHVPSALFF.

This clonotype was seen a handful of times. The rearrangement joins TRBV25-1 to TRBJ2-7; weak D call: TRBD2 (5 bases). V was cut by 6 bases and J by 4 bases, with 22 bases left in between. Germline V gives CDR1 MGHDK, CDR2 SYGVNS. CDR3 length: 16 residues. The CDR3 nucleotides read TGTGCCAGCAGCGGGGTTTTCGGGTCGGCCTCTTACGAGCAGTACTTC. It specifies CASSGVFGSASYEQYF.

The sample holds a few counts of this clonotype. The genes are TRBV6-6 and TRBJ1-1; tentative D call: TRBD1 (6 bases). Per the germline V gene, CDR1 is MNHNY and CDR2 is SVGAGI (reference sequence). Trimming shortened V by 4 bases and J by 1 base, and 7 bases separated the two germline ends. This CDR3 is built from 13 residues. The CDR3 region is CASSWDTNTEAFF. Here the CDR3 DNA reads TGTGCCAGCAGTTGGGACACGAACACTGAAGCTTTCTTT.

The chain has TRBV7-6 and TRBJ2-1; D gene unclear. Trimming cost V 5 bases and J 10 bases, with 12 bases left between them. This CDR3 is built from 12 residues. The germline CDR1 and CDR2 sequences are SGHVS and FNYEAQ. The CDR3 reads CASSAPMDEQFF. The CDR3 DNA reads as TGTGCCAGCAGCGCCCCTATGGACGAGCAGTTCTTC.

The table lists this clonotype with a few counts. The rearrangement links TRBV4-1 to TRBJ2-1; 11 nucleotides match TRBD1. This CDR3 is 15 amino acids long. CDR1 and CDR2 from the germline V gene are MGHRA and YSYEKL. V was pared by 2 bases and J by 5 bases, with 2 bases of the junction left unmatched. The DNA for the CDR3 is TGCGCCAGCAGCCAACCGGGACAGGGGGACAATGAGCAGTTCTTC. It is translated as CASSQPGQGDNEQFF.